A single sample is the source of the 29 T cell receptor beta chains below, sequenced in a study of PD-L1 blockade in urothelial cancer (dated by TCRdb to 2016 to 2017). In light of the paper, this sample's time point label describes: peripheral blood 6 weeks after treatment start. The library was generated by the immunoSEQ multiplex PCR assay. The table was pulled from immuneACCESS by TCRdb, which kept in-frame rearrangements only. Such tables lose some clones; where checked, under half of the loss comes from unresolved V genes, and the rest has no known cause. The sample data list 75,000 to 95,000 clones, and around 93% of these were observed just once. The ten largest clonotypes hold about 0.94% of the sample. Sequenced material: PBMCs, taken around atezolizumab (anti-PD-L1) treatment. These receptors were obtained from a woman aged 80 or older with urothelial cancer.

This CDR3 is CASSQGVTEAFF. The CDR3 bases are TGTGCCAGCAGCCAGGGGGTCACTGAAGCTTTCTTT. The chain has TRBV2 and TRBJ1-1; TRBD1 matches at 7 bases. Germline V gene sequence: CDR1 SNHLY, CDR2 FYNNEI. With V trimmed by 6 bases and J by 4 bases, 2 bases remained unmatched. The length of the CDR3 is 12 residues.

The CDR3 protein is CASSEGALQETQYF. The CDR3, as DNA: TGTGCCAGCAGTGAGGGAGCGCTCCAAGAGACCCAGTACTTC. This rearrangement joins TRBV2 to TRBJ2-5, with D maybe TRBD2 (5 bases). CDR3 size: 14 residues. The germline gives CDR1 SNHLY, CDR2 FYNNEI. The ends were cut back, 3 bases at V and 1 base at J, with 9 bases in the middle.

The chain recombines TRBV7-9 with TRBJ1-5; weak D call: TRBD1 (6 bases). V gave up 6 bases and J gave up 6 bases, with 21 bases separating them. Germline CDR1 and CDR2: SEHNR and FQNEAQ (reference sequence). There are 16 residues in the CDR3. The CDR3 here is CASSNSRTVPPQPQHF. Written as DNA, the CDR3 is TGTGCCAGCAGTAACTCAAGGACAGTCCCCCCTCAGCCCCAGCATTTT.

The chain employs TRBV11-3 and TRBJ2-2; 12 bases fit TRBD2. V trimming: 5 bases; J trimming: 2 bases; junction bases outside the gene matches: 6. The CDR3 has 17 residues. The germline V gene has CDR1 SGHNT and CDR2 YENEEA. The CDR3 DNA follows: TGTGCCAGCAGCCCCTCCGGACTAGCGGGAAACACCGGGGAGCTGTTTTTT. Amino acid sequence: CASSPSGLAGNTGELFF.

This chain uses TRBV5-1 with TRBJ2-1, with TRBD2 matching 10 bases. CDR1 and CDR2 (germline): SGHRS, YFSETQ. Losses at the gene ends were 0 bases for V and 7 bases for J; bases not matched to a gene: 13. This CDR3 is 18 amino acids long. CDR3 coding DNA: TGCGCCAGCAGCTTGGAGCCAGCGGGAGGGGGCCTAAGGAATGAGCAGTTCTTC. Its protein is CASSLEPAGGGLRNEQFF.

The V and J genes are TRBV5-6 and TRBJ2-3; TRBD1 matches 7 bases. J gave up 3 bases and V 7 bases, and 14 bases lay outside the gene matches. The CDR3 has 16 amino acids. CDR1 is SGHDT and CDR2 is YYEEEE in the germline V gene. Here the CDR3 DNA reads TGTGCCAGCCTCGAGTCAACAGGGGAGTTGACAGATACGCAGTATTTT. It yields the protein CASLESTGELTDTQYF.

The chain couples TRBV6-5 to TRBJ2-3, with 8 bases matching TRBD1. This CDR3 has 14 residues. Per the germline V gene, CDR1 is MNHEY and CDR2 is SVGAGI. V trimming: 6 bases; J trimming: 1 base; junction bases outside the gene matches: 3. Here the CDR3 DNA reads TGTGCCAGCAGCTTGGGACAGGGCACAGATACGCAGTATTTT. This sequence encodes CASSLGQGTDTQYF.

The CDR3 DNA reads as TGTGCCACCAGCCAGGACAGGTCTTCGGTTGAAGCTTTCTTT. Translated: CATSQDRSSVEAFF. V usage is TRBV15 and J usage is TRBJ1-1; 7 bases fit TRBD1. Germline V gene lookup returns CDR1 LNHNV and CDR2 YYDKDF (reference sequence). CDR3 size: 14 residues. V shed 5 bases and J 7 bases; nucleotides not matched to a gene: 10.

The chain uses TRBV14 and TRBJ2-2; 9 bases are shared with TRBD1. The CDR3 length is 15 residues. V lost 4 bases and J lost 6; bases outside the gene matches: 6. CDR1 is SGHDN and CDR2 is FVKESK in the germline V gene. The CDR3 loop is CASSPRTGVPGELFF. In DNA form, the CDR3 reads TGTGCCAGCAGCCCCCGGACAGGGGTTCCCGGGGAGCTGTTTTTT.

CDR3 coding DNA: TGTGCCAGCAGTCCGCTGGCCGCCTCCTACGAGCAGTACTTC. This codes for CASSPLAASYEQYF. V usage is TRBV27 and J usage is TRBJ2-7; D unresolved. There are 14 residues in the CDR3. The V gene's germline CDR1 is MNHEY and CDR2 SMNVEV (reference sequence). The ends were cut back, 5 bases at V and 0 bases at J, with 11 bases in the middle.

The rearrangement uses TRBV7-8 and TRBJ2-2; the D gene is possibly TRBD1 (6 bases). The germline V and J ends were trimmed by 5 bases and 1 base, with 8 bases remaining between them. The CDR3 totals 14 residues. Germline V CDR1 and CDR2: SGHVS, FQNEAQ. The chain's CDR3 is CASSHRVNTGELFF. The DNA of the CDR3 is TGTGCCAGCAGCCACAGGGTGAACACCGGGGAGCTGTTTTTT.

This clone was seen a single time. The rearrangement joins TRBV4-1 to TRBJ2-4; 8 nucleotides align to TRBD1. CDR1 is MGHRA and CDR2 is YSYEKL in the germline V gene. After removal of 0 bases from V and 0 bases from J, the junction contained 13 bases not matched to a gene. This CDR3 spans 20 amino acids. For the CDR3, the DNA is TGCGCCAGCAGCCAAGAGTTTCCAGGGGGCGGAGGTCCAGCCAAAAACATTCAGTACTTC. It yields the protein CASSQEFPGGGGPAKNIQYF.

This chain uses TRBV19 with TRBJ1-5; 7 bases match TRBD1. Germline lookup yields CDR1 LNHDA and CDR2 SQIVND (reference sequence). The CDR3 sequence is 17 residues long. V was pared by 4 bases and J by 0 bases, with 9 bases of the junction left unmatched. In DNA, the CDR3 is TGTGCCAGTAGTACCTTCCCAACAGGGGATAGCAATCAGCCCCAGCATTTT. Translation: CASSTFPTGDSNQPQHF.

This clone has just a few counts. J is TRBJ2-2 and V is TRBV2; 9 bases are shared with TRBD1. J was trimmed by 2 bases and V by 3 bases; bases with no gene match: 1. CDR1 and CDR2 (germline): SNHLY, FYNNEI. This CDR3 region has 15 residues. In nucleotides, the CDR3 is TGTGCCAGCAGTGAGGGACAGGGAAACACCGGGGAGCTGTTTTTT. It codes for CASSEGQGNTGELFF.

The CDR3 sequence is CASSRLQVSGNTIYF. As DNA, the CDR3 is TGTGCCAGCAGTCGGCTGCAGGTCTCTGGAAACACCATATATTTT. The chain joins TRBV5-8 to TRBJ1-3, with D hard to call. CDR3 length: 15 amino acids. Per germline, CDR1 SGHTS and CDR2 YDEGEE. Trimming shortened V by 5 bases and J by 0 bases, and 12 bases separated the two germline ends.

The rearrangement joins TRBV6-1 to TRBJ1-4, with 9 bases identical to TRBD1. V was pared by 9 bases and J by 7 bases, with 6 bases of the junction left unmatched. The CDR3 length is 13 residues. The germline gives CDR1 MNHNS, CDR2 SASEGT. In nucleotides, the CDR3 is TGTGCCAGGAAACAGGGGGCGTTTGAAAAACTGTTTTTT. It yields the protein CARKQGAFEKLFF.

This sequence joins TRBV5-4 and TRBJ1-2; 10 bases line up with TRBD1. Germline V gives CDR1 SGHNT, CDR2 YYREEE (reference sequence). J was trimmed by 6 bases and V by 4 bases; bases with no gene match: 6. CDR3 length: 14 amino acids. The CDR3 DNA reads as TGTGCCAGCAGCGTCCGGGACAGGGGAAATGGCTACACCTTC. Residues: CASSVRDRGNGYTF.

The chain carries TRBV10-3 and TRBJ2-1; 9 bases are shared with TRBD1. The J segment lost 6 bases and the V segment lost 4 bases, leaving 7 bases of the junction unmatched. CDR1 and CDR2 from the germline V gene are ENHRY and SYGVKD. The CDR3 contains 15 residues. CDR3 coding DNA: TGTGCCATCAGTGTACAGGGGGCAGGGGGCAATGAGCAGTTCTTC. Translating it yields CAISVQGAGGNEQFF.

This clone was seen a single time. The V call is TRBV18, the J call TRBJ2-3; 8 bases align to TRBD1. The CDR3 sequence is 19 residues long. Germline CDR1 and CDR2: KGHSH and LQKENI. V was pared by 3 bases and J by 3 bases, with 17 bases of the junction left unmatched. DNA for the CDR3: TGTGCCAGCTCACCTAGTTACCGACGACAGGGGAATAGGACAGATACGCAGTATTTT. It encodes CASSPSYRRQGNRTDTQYF.

This clone occurred once. The chain joins TRBV30 to TRBJ1-2, with 7 bases matching TRBD1. This CDR3 has 15 amino acids. From germline, CDR1 is GTSNPN and CDR2 SVGIG (reference sequence). The V gene end was trimmed by 1 base and the J gene end by 7 bases; junction bases not matched to a gene: 12. The CDR3 DNA follows: TGTGCCTGGAGTGCGTTGACAGGGAAATTTGGTGGCTACACCTTC. Amino acids: CAWSALTGKFGGYTF.

The rearrangement joins TRBV5-4 to TRBJ2-6; no firm D call. The ends were cut back, 1 base at V and 0 bases at J, with 8 bases in the middle. The CDR3 covers 16 residues. Germline CDR1 SGHNT, CDR2 YYREEE (reference sequence). The CDR3 loop is CASSLPQISGANVLTF. Here the CDR3 DNA reads TGTGCCAGCAGCTTGCCGCAGATCTCTGGGGCCAACGTCCTGACTTTC.

J is TRBJ1-1 and V is TRBV11-3; D possibly corresponds to TRBD1 (6 bases). Germline V gene lookup returns CDR1 SGHNT and CDR2 YENEEA. The CDR3 loop spans 16 amino acids. V was trimmed by 6 bases and J by 2 bases, leaving 19 bases between them. This chain's CDR3 is CASSHTLGTSNTEAFF. The CDR3, as DNA: TGTGCCAGCAGTCATACCTTGGGGACATCAAACACTGAAGCTTTCTTT.

The chain couples TRBV4-2 to TRBJ2-2; D ambiguous. The germline V gene has CDR1 LGHNA and CDR2 YNFKEQ. This CDR3 spans 13 amino acids. V was trimmed by 4 bases and J by 5 bases, leaving 8 bases between them. CDR3 DNA sequence: TGTGCCAGCAGCCGAGACCAAACCGGGGAGCTGTTTTTT. Translated: CASSRDQTGELFF.

The chain uses TRBV5-1 and TRBJ1-1; maybe TRBD1 (6 bases). The CDR3 loop spans 14 amino acids. Trimming shortened V by 0 bases and J by 1 base, and 7 bases separated the two germline ends. Germline V gene lookup returns CDR1 SGHRS and CDR2 YFSETQ. The CDR3, as DNA: TGCGCCAGCAGCTTGGAGACAGGGAACACTGAAGCTTTCTTT. This encodes CASSLETGNTEAFF.

This chain uses TRBV30 with TRBJ1-5, with TRBD1 matching 8 bases. CDR3 length equals 15 residues. In germline, CDR1 is GTSNPN, CDR2 SVGIG (reference sequence). V trimming: 1 base; J trimming: 1 base; junction bases outside the gene matches: 3. The CDR3: CAWSEDRVSNQPQHF. CDR3 bases: TGTGCCTGGAGTGAGGACAGGGTGAGCAATCAGCCCCAGCATTTT.

The chain couples TRBV7-8 to TRBJ1-5, with a weak D call TRBD1 (5 bases). Trimming removed 3 bases at V and 7 bases at J, with 10 bases between. This CDR3 region has 13 residues. Germline V gene sequence: CDR1 SGHVS, CDR2 FQNEAQ. The CDR3: CASSLGRDQPQHF. The DNA of the CDR3 is TGTGCCAGCAGCTTGGGGAGGGACCAGCCCCAGCATTTT.

This sequence joins TRBV19 and TRBJ1-1; perhaps TRBD1 as D (5 bases). V lost 5 bases and J 0 bases, leaving 19 bases between the germline ends. The CDR3 is 17 residues long. Germline V gene lookup returns CDR1 LNHDA and CDR2 SQIVND (reference sequence). Here the CDR3 DNA reads TGTGCCAGTAGTCCCCACCTCTCTCCGGGGGTGAACACTGAAGCTTTCTTT. Translating it yields CASSPHLSPGVNTEAFF.

The J gene is TRBJ2-3, the V gene TRBV19, with a possible D match to TRBD2 (5 bases). Germline values: CDR1 LNHDA, CDR2 SQIVND (reference sequence). The CDR3 totals 15 residues. Trimming left V 1 base short and J 4 bases short, with 12 bases between. This chain's CDR3 is CASSIGSAGADTQYF. The DNA of the CDR3 is TGTGCCAGTAGTATAGGTAGCGCGGGCGCAGATACGCAGTATTTT.

This chain connects TRBV15 to TRBJ2-1; 7 nucleotides align to TRBD2. The trim removed 0 bases at V and 9 bases at J, leaving 8 bases unmatched. CDR1 LNHNV and CDR2 YYDKDF come from the germline V gene (reference sequence). The CDR3 contains 15 residues. The CDR3 bases are TGTGCCACCAGCAGAGAAAGGCTAGCGGTAAGTGAGCAGTTCTTC. This encodes CATSRERLAVSEQFF.